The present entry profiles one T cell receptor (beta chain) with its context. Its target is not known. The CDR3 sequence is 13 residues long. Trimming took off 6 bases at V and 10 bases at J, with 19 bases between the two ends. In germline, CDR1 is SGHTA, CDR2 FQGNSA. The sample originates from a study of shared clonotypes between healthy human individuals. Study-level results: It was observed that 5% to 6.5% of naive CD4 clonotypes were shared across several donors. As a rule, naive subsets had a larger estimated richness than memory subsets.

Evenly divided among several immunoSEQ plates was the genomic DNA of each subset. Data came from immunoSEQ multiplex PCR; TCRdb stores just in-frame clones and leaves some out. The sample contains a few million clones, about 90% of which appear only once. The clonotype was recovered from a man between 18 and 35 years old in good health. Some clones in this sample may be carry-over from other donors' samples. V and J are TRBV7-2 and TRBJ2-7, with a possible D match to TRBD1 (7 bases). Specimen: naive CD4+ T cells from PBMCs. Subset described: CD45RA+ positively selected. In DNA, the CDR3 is TGTGCCAGCAGTCAGGGGGGAGCGGCACCACAGTACTTC. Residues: CASSQGGAAPQYF.